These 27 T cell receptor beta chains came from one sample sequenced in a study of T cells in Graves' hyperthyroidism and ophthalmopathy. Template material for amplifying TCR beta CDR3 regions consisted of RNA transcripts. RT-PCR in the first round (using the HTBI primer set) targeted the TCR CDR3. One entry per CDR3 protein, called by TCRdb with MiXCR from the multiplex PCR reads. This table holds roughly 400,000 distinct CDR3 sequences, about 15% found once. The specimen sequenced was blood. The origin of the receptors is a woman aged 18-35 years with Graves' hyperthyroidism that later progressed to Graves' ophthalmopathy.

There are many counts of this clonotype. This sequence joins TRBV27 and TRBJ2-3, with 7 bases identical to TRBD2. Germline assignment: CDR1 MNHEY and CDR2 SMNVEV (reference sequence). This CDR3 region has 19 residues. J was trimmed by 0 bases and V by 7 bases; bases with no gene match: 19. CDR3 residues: CASTDRTSRVPLSTDTQYF. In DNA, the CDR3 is TGTGCCAGCACCGATAGGACTAGTCGGGTACCACTTAGCACAGATACGCAGTATTTT.

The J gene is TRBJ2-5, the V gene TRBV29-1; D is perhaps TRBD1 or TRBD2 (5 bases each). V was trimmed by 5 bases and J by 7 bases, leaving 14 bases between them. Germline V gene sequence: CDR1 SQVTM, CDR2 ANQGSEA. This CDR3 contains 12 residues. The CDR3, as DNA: TGCAGCGTTTCCGGGACGGGTGGGACCCAGTACTTC. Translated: CSVSGTGGTQYF.

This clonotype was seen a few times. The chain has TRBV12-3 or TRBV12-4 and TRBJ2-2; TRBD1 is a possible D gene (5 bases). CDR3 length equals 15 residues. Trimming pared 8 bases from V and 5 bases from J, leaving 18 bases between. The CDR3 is CASSFVGPRTGELFF. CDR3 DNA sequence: TGTGCCAGCTCCTTTGTGGGGCCACGAACCGGGGAGCTGTTTTTT.

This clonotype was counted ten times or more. The CDR3 DNA sequence: TGTGCCAGCACCGATAGCGGGATTTGGAGCAATGAGCAGTTCTTC. It codes for CASTDSGIWSNEQFF. The chain employs TRBV11-2 and TRBJ2-1; 8 positions match TRBD2. Germline loops: CDR1 SGHAT, CDR2 FQNNGV. V was pared by 7 bases and J by 6 bases, with 11 bases of the junction left unmatched. The CDR3 extends over 15 amino acids. The variable domain in full, completed from reference TRBV11-2 and TRBJ2-1, reads EAGVAQSPRYKIIEKRQSVAFWCNPISGHATLYWYQQILGQGPKLLIQFQNNGVVDDSQLPKDRFSAERLKGVDSTLKIQPAKLEDSAVYLCASTDSGIWSNEQFFGPGTRLTVL.

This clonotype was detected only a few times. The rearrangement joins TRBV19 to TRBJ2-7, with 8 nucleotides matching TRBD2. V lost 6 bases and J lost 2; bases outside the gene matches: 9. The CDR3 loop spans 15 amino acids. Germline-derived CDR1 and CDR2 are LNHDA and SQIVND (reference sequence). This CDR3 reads CASRPTSGKAYEQYF. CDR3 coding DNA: TGTGCCAGTAGACCTACTAGCGGTAAGGCCTACGAGCAGTACTTC.

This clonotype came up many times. The chain's CDR3 is CASSGQGSGGQPQHF. The DNA for the CDR3 is TGTGCCAGCAGCGGTCAGGGGTCGGGGGGACAGCCCCAGCATTTT. V gene TRBV28 combines with J gene TRBJ1-5, with D tentatively TRBD1 (6 bases). In germline, CDR1 is MDHEN, CDR2 SYDVKM. Trimming cost V 6 bases and J 7 bases, with 19 bases left between them. The CDR3 runs 15 residues. The entire variable domain, with the rest obtained from reference TRBV28 and TRBJ1-5, is as follows: DVKVTQSSRYLVKRTGEKVFLECVQDMDHENMFWYRQDPGLGLRLIYFSYDVKMKEKGDIPEGYSVSREKKERFSLILESASTNQTSMYLCASSGQGSGGQPQHFGDGTRLSIL.

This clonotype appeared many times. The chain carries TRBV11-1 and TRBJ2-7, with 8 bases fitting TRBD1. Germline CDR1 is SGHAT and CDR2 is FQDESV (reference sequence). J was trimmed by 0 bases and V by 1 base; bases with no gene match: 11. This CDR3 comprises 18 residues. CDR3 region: CASSLVRNRDRYSYEQYF. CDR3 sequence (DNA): TGTGCCAGCAGCTTAGTAAGGAACCGGGACAGGTACTCCTACGAGCAGTACTTC. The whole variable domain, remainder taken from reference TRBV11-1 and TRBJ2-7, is EAEVAQSPRYKITEKSQAVAFWCDPISGHATLYWYRQILGQGPELLVQFQDESVVDDSQLPKDRFSAERLKGVDSTLKIQPAELGDSAMYLCASSLVRNRDRYSYEQYFGPGTRLTVT.

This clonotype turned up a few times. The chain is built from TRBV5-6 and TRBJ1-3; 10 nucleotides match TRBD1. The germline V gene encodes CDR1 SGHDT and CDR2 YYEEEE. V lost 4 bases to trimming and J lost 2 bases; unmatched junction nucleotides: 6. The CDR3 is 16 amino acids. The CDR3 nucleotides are TGTGCCAGCAGCCCGTTGACAGGGGGCACTGGAAACACCATATATTTT. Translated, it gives CASSPLTGGTGNTIYF.

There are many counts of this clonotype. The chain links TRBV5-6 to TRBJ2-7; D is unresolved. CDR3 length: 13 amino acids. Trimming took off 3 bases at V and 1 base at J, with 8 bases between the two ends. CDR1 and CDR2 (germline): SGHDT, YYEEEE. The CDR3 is CASSSTLSYEQYF. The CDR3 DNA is TGTGCCAGCAGCTCGACATTGTCCTACGAGCAGTACTTC. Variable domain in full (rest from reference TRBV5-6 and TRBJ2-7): DAGVTQSPTHLIKTRGQQVTLRCSPKSGHDTVSWYQQALGQGPQFIFQYYEEEERQRGNFPDRFSGHQFPNYSSELNVNALLLGDSALYLCASSSTLSYEQYFGPGTRLTVT.

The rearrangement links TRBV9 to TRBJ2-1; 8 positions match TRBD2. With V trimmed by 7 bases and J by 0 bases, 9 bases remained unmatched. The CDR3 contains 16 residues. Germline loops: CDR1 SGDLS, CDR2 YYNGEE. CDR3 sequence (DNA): TGTGCCAGCGGCCACGGGGGGGAACCCTCCTACAATGAGCAGTTCTTC. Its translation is CASGHGGEPSYNEQFF. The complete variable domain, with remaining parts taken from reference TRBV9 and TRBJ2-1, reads DSGVTQTPKHLITATGQRVTLRCSPRSGDLSVYWYQQSLDQGLQFLIQYYNGEERAKGNILERFSAQQFPDLHSELNLSSLELGDSALYFCASGHGGEPSYNEQFFGPGTRLTVL.

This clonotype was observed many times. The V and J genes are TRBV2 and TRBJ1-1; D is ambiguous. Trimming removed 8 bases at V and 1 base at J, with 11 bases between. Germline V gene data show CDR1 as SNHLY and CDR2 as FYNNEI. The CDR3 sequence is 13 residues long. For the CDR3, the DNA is TGTGCCAGCGTTAGGACGGCGAACACTGAAGCTTTCTTT. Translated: CASVRTANTEAFF.

The CDR3 here is CASSMAGLADNEQFF. CDR3 nucleotides: TGTGCCAGTAGTATGGCCGGACTAGCGGACAATGAGCAGTTCTTC. The rearrangement uses TRBV19 and TRBJ2-1, with TRBD2 matching over 10 bases. V shed 3 bases and J 5 bases; nucleotides not matched to a gene: 4. Looked up from germline, CDR1 is LNHDA and CDR2 is SQIVND (reference sequence). The CDR3 is made up of 15 amino acids.

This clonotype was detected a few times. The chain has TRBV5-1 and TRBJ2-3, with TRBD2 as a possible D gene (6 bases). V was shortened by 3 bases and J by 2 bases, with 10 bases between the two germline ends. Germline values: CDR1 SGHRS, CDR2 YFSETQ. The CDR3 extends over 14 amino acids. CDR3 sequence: CASSWGLNTDTQYF. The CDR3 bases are TGCGCCAGCAGCTGGGGACTGAACACAGATACGCAGTATTTT.

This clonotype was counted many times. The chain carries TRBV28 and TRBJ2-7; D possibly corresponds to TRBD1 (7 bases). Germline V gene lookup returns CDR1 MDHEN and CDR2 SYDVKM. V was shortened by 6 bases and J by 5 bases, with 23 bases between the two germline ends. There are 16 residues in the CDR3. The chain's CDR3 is CASRSSGVTGSDEQYF. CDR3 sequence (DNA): TGTGCCAGCAGAAGCTCGGGGGTGACAGGGTCAGACGAGCAGTACTTC.

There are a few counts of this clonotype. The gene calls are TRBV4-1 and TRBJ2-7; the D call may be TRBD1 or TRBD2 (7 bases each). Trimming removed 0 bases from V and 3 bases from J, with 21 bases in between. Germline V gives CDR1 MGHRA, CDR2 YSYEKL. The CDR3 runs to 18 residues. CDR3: CASSQEGGTARGGYEQYF. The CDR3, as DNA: TGCGCCAGCAGCCAAGAGGGGGGGACAGCGAGGGGAGGCTACGAGCAGTACTTC.

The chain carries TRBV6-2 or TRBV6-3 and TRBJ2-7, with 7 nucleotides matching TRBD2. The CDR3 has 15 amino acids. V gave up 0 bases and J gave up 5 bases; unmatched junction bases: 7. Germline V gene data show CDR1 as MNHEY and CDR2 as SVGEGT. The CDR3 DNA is TGTGCCAGCAGTTACTCGTGGGAGGGCCTGGACGAGCAGTACTTC. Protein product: CASSYSWEGLDEQYF.

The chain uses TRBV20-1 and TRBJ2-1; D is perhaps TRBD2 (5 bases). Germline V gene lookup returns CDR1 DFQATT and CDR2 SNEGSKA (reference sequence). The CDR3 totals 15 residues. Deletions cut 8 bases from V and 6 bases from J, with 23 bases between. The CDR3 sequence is CSPEDGILKTNEQFF. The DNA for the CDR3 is TGCAGTCCTGAGGACGGGATATTGAAGACCAATGAGCAGTTCTTC.

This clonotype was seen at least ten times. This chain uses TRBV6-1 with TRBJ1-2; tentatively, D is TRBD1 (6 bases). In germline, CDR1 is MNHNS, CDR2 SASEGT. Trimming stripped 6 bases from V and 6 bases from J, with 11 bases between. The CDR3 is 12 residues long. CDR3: CASSEQGDGYTF. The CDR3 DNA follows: TGTGCCAGCAGCGAACAGGGCGATGGCTACACCTTC.

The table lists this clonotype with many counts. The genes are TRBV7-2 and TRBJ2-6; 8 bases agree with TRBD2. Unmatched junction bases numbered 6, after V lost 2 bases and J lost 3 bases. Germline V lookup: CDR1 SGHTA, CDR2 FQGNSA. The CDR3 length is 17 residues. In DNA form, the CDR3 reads TGTGCCAGCAGCTTAACGGGAGGGCCAGTTGGGGCCAACGTCCTGACTTTC. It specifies CASSLTGGPVGANVLTF.

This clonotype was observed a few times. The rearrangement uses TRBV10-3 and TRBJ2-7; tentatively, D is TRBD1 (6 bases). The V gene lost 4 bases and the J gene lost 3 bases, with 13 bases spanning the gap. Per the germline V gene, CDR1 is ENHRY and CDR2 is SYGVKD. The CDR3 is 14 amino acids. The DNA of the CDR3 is TGTGCCATCAGTGGGGGGCAAACTGGCTACGAGCAGTACTTC. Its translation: CAISGGQTGYEQYF.

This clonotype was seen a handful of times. The CDR3 DNA follows: TGTGCCAGCAGCTTAGCGCTAAATGAGGGGGCTAAGGGCTACACCTTC. Translating gives CASSLALNEGAKGYTF. This rearrangement joins TRBV7-8 to TRBJ1-2; TRBD1 agrees at 7 bases. J lost 8 bases, V lost 0 bases, and 12 bases had no gene match. The CDR3 length is 16 residues. In germline, CDR1 is SGHVS, CDR2 FQNEAQ. Full variable domain (missing parts from reference TRBV7-8 and TRBJ1-2): GAGVSQSPRYKVAKRGQDVALRCDPISGHVSLFWYQQALGQGPEFLTYFQNEAQLDKSGLPSDRFFAERPEGSVSTLKIQRTQQEDSAVYLCASSLALNEGAKGYTFGSGTRLTVV.

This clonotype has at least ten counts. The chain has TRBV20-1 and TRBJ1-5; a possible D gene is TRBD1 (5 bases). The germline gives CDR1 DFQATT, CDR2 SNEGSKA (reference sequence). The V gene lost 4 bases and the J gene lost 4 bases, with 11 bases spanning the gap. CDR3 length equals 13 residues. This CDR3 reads CSAIGHLNQPQHF. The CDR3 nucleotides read TGCAGTGCTATCGGACACTTAAATCAGCCCCAGCATTTT.

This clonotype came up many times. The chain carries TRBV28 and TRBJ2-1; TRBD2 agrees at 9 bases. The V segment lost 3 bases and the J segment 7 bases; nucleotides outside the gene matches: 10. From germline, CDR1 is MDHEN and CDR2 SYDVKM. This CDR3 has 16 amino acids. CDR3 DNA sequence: TGTGCCAGCAGTTTGCCCCTTCTTAGCGGGAGAAATGAGCAGTTCTTC. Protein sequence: CASSLPLLSGRNEQFF.

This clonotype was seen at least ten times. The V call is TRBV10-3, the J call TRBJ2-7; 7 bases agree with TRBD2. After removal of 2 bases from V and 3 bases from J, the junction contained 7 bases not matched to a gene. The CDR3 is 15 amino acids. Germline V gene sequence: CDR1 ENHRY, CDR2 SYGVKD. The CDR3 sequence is CAISEGVAGIYEQYF. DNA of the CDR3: TGTGCCATCAGTGAGGGAGTAGCGGGCATCTACGAGCAGTACTTC.

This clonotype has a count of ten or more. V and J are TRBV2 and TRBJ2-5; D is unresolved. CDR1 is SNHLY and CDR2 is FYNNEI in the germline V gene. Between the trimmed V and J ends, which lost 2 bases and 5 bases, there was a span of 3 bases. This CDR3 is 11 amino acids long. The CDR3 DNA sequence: TGTGCCAGCAGTGAAACGGAGACCCAGTACTTC. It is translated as CASSETETQYF.

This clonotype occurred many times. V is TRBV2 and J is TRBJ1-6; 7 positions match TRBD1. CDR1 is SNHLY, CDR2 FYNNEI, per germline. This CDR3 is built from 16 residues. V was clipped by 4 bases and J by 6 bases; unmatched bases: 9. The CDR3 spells CASSGRFHRGNSPLHF. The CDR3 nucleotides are TGTGCCAGCAGTGGACGCTTCCACAGGGGTAATTCACCCCTCCACTTT.

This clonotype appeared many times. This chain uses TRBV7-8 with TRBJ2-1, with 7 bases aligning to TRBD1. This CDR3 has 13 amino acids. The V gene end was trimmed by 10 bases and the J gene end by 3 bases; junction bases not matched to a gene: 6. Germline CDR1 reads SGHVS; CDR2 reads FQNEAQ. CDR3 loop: CATNRGLYNEQFF. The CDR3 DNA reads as TGTGCCACCAACAGGGGCCTCTACAATGAGCAGTTCTTC.